This TCR beta chain was captured in a study of follicular helper T cells after annual influenza vaccination. Whole-study findings and limits: Day 7 ICOS+CD38+ clones later appeared mostly in ICOS-CD38- cTfh.

Assay: immunoSEQ multiplex PCR; the TCRdb copy retains only in-frame clones and omits some. The sample consists of some 10,000 clones, about 82% of them appearing once. A remark on this clone: Antigen unknown.

Per germline, CDR1 MNHEY and CDR2 SVGAGI. Trimming took off 7 bases at V and 6 bases at J, with 22 bases between the two ends. The CDR3 extends over 15 amino acids. Time point of the sample: 2015-2016 season, pre-vaccination. Before and after seasonal inactivated influenza vaccination, adults gave blood for sorting CD4 subsets for sequencing. Subjects lived in the community and lacked influenza vaccine within the prior 6 months. Sequenced here: CXCR5+ CD38- circulating T follicular helper cells from blood, sampled on the day of influenza vaccination. Subset specified: circulating Tfh, non-naive CD4+CXCR5+PD-1+ (ICOS+CD38+ or ICOS-CD38-). The chain is built from TRBV6-5 and TRBJ2-7; D call uncertain. This clonotype originated in an adult who received the influenza vaccine. In nucleotides, the CDR3 is TGTGCCAGCATTCCACCTCCTACCGCTCCCGCCGAGCAGTACTTC. Translating it yields CASIPPPTAPAEQYF.